Reported below is one T cell receptor (beta chain). The sample originates from a study of blood T cell repertoires in COVID-19. About the study: The cDNA or gDNA used as material had been derived from T cells, B-cell-depleted T cells, or PBMCs.

Produced via immunoSEQ multiplex PCR; TCRdb's table is partial and in-frame only. The sample contains under 55,000 clones, about nine tenths of which appear only once. From germline, CDR1 is MNHEY and CDR2 SVGEGT. Trimming took 0 bases from V and 5 from J, leaving 13 bases between them. The CDR3 totals 15 residues. The rearrangement links TRBV6-2 or TRBV6-3 to TRBJ2-5; D is perhaps TRBD1 (5 bases). Sequenced sample: peripheral blood. The clonotype was recovered from a woman over 75 with active COVID-19. The CDR3 DNA sequence: TGTGCCAGCAGTTACTCGGCAGGGCAGTGGGAGACCCAGTACTTC. Its translation: CASSYSAGQWETQYF.